Each of the 20 T cell receptor beta chains below was sequenced from the same sample in a study of lymphopenia after photon versus proton radiotherapy. Sequencing used immunoSEQ multiplex PCR; TCRdb keeps in-frame clones, though not all of them. Among about 35,000 clones listed, 92% were seen once. The sequences come from peripheral blood, collected from a patient treated with photon-based radiotherapy. These TCRs come from a man aged 55 to 69 with cholangiocarcinoma.

The chain carries TRBV5-1 and TRBJ2-1; D is possibly TRBD1 or TRBD2 (5 bases each). Germline CDR1 SGHRS, CDR2 YFSETQ. The V gene lost 6 bases and the J gene lost 0 bases, with 13 bases spanning the gap. This CDR3 region has 15 residues. The CDR3 coding sequence is TGCGCCAGCACCCCCGGTGGGGGCTCCTACAATGAGCAGTTCTTC. It encodes CASTPGGGSYNEQFF.

This sequence joins TRBV19 and TRBJ2-1, with 14 positions matching TRBD2. This CDR3 is built from 18 residues. Germline V lookup: CDR1 LNHDA, CDR2 SQIVND (reference sequence). The ends lost 4 bases at V and 5 bases at J; junction bases unmatched: 10. The CDR3 DNA sequence: TGTGCCAGTAGTAGGGGACTAGCGGGGGCCTACCCTAACAATGAGCAGTTCTTC. Protein: CASSRGLAGAYPNNEQFF.

The chain recombines TRBV19 with TRBJ2-6; D not resolved. This CDR3 contains 14 residues. V was shortened by 5 bases and J by 2 bases, with 7 bases between the two germline ends. Germline V gives CDR1 LNHDA, CDR2 SQIVND (reference sequence). The CDR3 coding sequence is TGTGCCAGTAGTGACGGCCCTGGGGCCAACGTCCTGACTTTC. It translates to CASSDGPGANVLTF.

The count of this clone is one. The J gene is TRBJ1-1, the V gene TRBV28; no definite D call. The germline CDR1 and CDR2 sequences are MDHEN and SYDVKM. Trimming stripped 5 bases from V and 6 bases from J, with 10 bases between. There are 12 residues in the CDR3. The CDR3 bases are TGTGCCAGCAGTCTCGCAGGCTCTGAAGCTTTCTTT. Its protein is CASSLAGSEAFF. The whole variable domain, remainder taken from reference TRBV28 and TRBJ1-1, is DVKVTQSSRYLVKRTGEKVFLECVQDMDHENMFWYRQDPGLGLRLIYFSYDVKMKEKGDIPEGYSVSREKKERFSLILESASTNQTSMYLCASSLAGSEAFFGQGTRLTVV.

The chain carries TRBV20-1 and TRBJ1-2, with D unclear. The V gene lost 1 base and the J gene lost 7 bases, with 7 bases spanning the gap. Germline CDR1 is DFQATT and CDR2 is SNEGSKA (reference sequence). The CDR3 runs to 11 residues. CDR3 nucleotides: TGCAGTGCTAGAGTCTTCCGTGGCTACACCTTC. Its protein product is CSARVFRGYTF.

The chain links TRBV4-1 to TRBJ2-1; a possible D gene is TRBD2 (6 bases). V was cut by 5 bases and J by 5 bases, with 22 bases left in between. The CDR3 covers 17 residues. Germline V gene data show CDR1 as MGHRA and CDR2 as YSYEKL. In DNA form, the CDR3 reads TGCGCCAGCAGCAAGCCGCGGGGCCTCGACAGAGACAATGAGCAGTTCTTC. This encodes CASSKPRGLDRDNEQFF.

This clone was detected a few times. This chain links TRBV9 with TRBJ2-4; D may be TRBD1 or TRBD2 (6 bases each). V lost 0 bases and J lost 9, with 16 bases in between. The length of the CDR3 is 15 residues. The germline CDR1 and CDR2 sequences are SGDLS and YYNGEE. CDR3 sequence (DNA): TGTGCCAGCAGCGTAGATCCAGGGGAGGACGCCATTCAGTACTTC. It yields the protein CASSVDPGEDAIQYF.

This clone was observed once. The gene calls are TRBV28 and TRBJ2-7, with D possibly being TRBD2 (5 bases). Germline V CDR1 and CDR2: MDHEN, SYDVKM. This CDR3 contains 14 residues. Trimming shortened V by 4 bases and J by 2 bases, and 12 bases separated the two germline ends. The CDR3, as DNA: TGTGCCAGCAGTTCGTATCCGGAGGCCTACGAGCAGTACTTC. This codes for CASSSYPEAYEQYF.

The chain employs TRBV19 and TRBJ1-1; no definite D call. V lost 7 bases and J lost 3, with 12 bases in between. The CDR3 extends over 13 amino acids. CDR1 LNHDA and CDR2 SQIVND come from the germline V gene (reference sequence). The CDR3 nucleotides are TGTGCCAGTACCCTAAACTTCGACACTGAAGCTTTCTTT. Translating gives CASTLNFDTEAFF. The complete variable domain, with remaining parts taken from reference TRBV19 and TRBJ1-1, reads DGGITQSPKYLFRKEGQNVTLSCEQNLNHDAMYWYRQDPGQGLRLIYYSQIVNDFQKGDIAEGYSVSREKKESFPLTVTSAQKNPTAFYLCASTLNFDTEAFFGQGTRLTVV.

The rearrangement uses TRBV2 and TRBJ1-2, with D unclear. Germline V gene sequence: CDR1 SNHLY, CDR2 FYNNEI. V was pared by 6 bases and J by 2 bases, with 10 bases between. The CDR3 is made up of 13 amino acids. The DNA for the CDR3 is TGTGCCAGCAGAGTTACAGAAAACTATGGCTACACCTTC. This sequence encodes CASRVTENYGYTF.

The chain joins TRBV7-3 to TRBJ2-1, with D hard to call. Germline CDR1 reads SGHTA; CDR2 reads FQGTGA. There are 13 residues in the CDR3. The V gene lost 5 bases and the J gene lost 6 bases, with 11 bases spanning the gap. The CDR3 DNA sequence: TGTGCCAGCAGCCAAGGATCTCCCAATGAGCAGTTCTTC. Its protein product is CASSQGSPNEQFF.

V and J are TRBV5-1 and TRBJ2-1, with D unresolved. The CDR3 covers 14 residues. Germline V gene data show CDR1 as SGHRS and CDR2 as YFSETQ. V was cut by 5 bases and J by 0 bases, with 9 bases left in between. The DNA for the CDR3 is TGCGCCAGCAGAGTGGCGGTCTCCTACAATGAGCAGTTCTTC. It is translated as CASRVAVSYNEQFF.

The V and J genes are TRBV9 and TRBJ2-5; the D is unclear. V lost 0 bases and J lost 7, with 19 bases in between. The germline V gene encodes CDR1 SGDLS and CDR2 YYNGEE. The CDR3 runs 16 residues. The CDR3 DNA is TGTGCCAGCAGCGTAGGTCTGGTTTCTTCAGTTGGGACCCAGTACTTC. Translation gives CASSVGLVSSVGTQYF.

J is TRBJ2-1 and V is TRBV19; 9 positions agree with TRBD2. From germline, CDR1 is LNHDA and CDR2 SQIVND (reference sequence). CDR3 size: 14 residues. Trimming removed 9 bases from V and 10 bases from J; junction bases left unmatched: 13. CDR3 in DNA: TGTGCCAGCCGGATGGCGGGAGGGCCAGGCGAGCAGTTCTTC. Protein product: CASRMAGGPGEQFF.

This chain joins TRBV18 and TRBJ2-7, with 9 bases fitting TRBD2. Germline lookup yields CDR1 KGHSH and CDR2 LQKENI. V was clipped by 2 bases and J by 5 bases; unmatched bases: 10. CDR3 length: 16 residues. Written as DNA, the CDR3 is TGTGCCAGCTCACCAGAGCTCTCGACTAGCGGTGACGAGCAGTACTTC. Translated, it gives CASSPELSTSGDEQYF. The variable domain in full, completed from reference TRBV18 and TRBJ2-7, reads NAGVMQNPRHLVRRRGQEARLRCSPMKGHSHVYWYRQLPEEGLKFMVYLQKENIIDESGMPKERFSAEFPKEGPSILRIQQVVRGDSAAYFCASSPELSTSGDEQYFGPGTRLTVT.

This sequence joins TRBV19 and TRBJ1-6, with TRBD1 as a possible D gene (5 bases). This CDR3 is 14 amino acids long. V lost 1 base and J lost 10, with 11 bases in between. Per the germline V gene, CDR1 is LNHDA and CDR2 is SQIVND (reference sequence). The CDR3, as DNA: TGTGCCAGTAGTATAGCTGGGGACCGATCACCCCTCCACTTT. Amino acids: CASSIAGDRSPLHF. The whole variable domain, remainder taken from reference TRBV19 and TRBJ1-6, is DGGITQSPKYLFRKEGQNVTLSCEQNLNHDAMYWYRQDPGQGLRLIYYSQIVNDFQKGDIAEGYSVSREKKESFPLTVTSAQKNPTAFYLCASSIAGDRSPLHFGNGTRLTVT.

This chain uses TRBV28 with TRBJ2-1; 7 bases agree with TRBD2. The length of the CDR3 is 19 residues. CDR1 MDHEN and CDR2 SYDVKM come from the germline V gene. The V segment lost 1 base and the J segment 0 bases; nucleotides outside the gene matches: 12. CDR3 in amino acids: CASSLFLAGSSSSYNEQFF. The CDR3 DNA is TGTGCCAGCAGTTTATTTTTAGCGGGCTCTTCCAGCTCCTACAATGAGCAGTTCTTC.

The chain recombines TRBV28 with TRBJ1-1; 9 nucleotides match TRBD1. This CDR3 contains 17 residues. V lost 6 bases and J lost 6; bases outside the gene matches: 17. Germline V CDR1 and CDR2: MDHEN, SYDVKM. The CDR3 coding sequence is TGTGCCAGCAGCAAAACCATAACAGGGGGCGTAGGCTCTGAAGCTTTCTTT. The encoded protein is CASSKTITGGVGSEAFF.

The chain is built from TRBV28 and TRBJ2-3; 7 bases are a match to TRBD2. Unmatched junction bases numbered 10, after V lost 7 bases and J lost 0 bases. The CDR3 has 16 residues. The germline V gene has CDR1 MDHEN and CDR2 SYDVKM. The DNA for the CDR3 is TGTGCCAGCACTCCCCCCAGTAGCGGGAGCACAGATACGCAGTATTTT. It is translated as CASTPPSSGSTDTQYF.

The chain couples TRBV19 to TRBJ2-7, with a weak D call TRBD1 (6 bases). This CDR3 contains 15 residues. V gave up 5 bases and J gave up 4 bases, with 18 bases separating them. CDR1 LNHDA and CDR2 SQIVND come from the germline V gene (reference sequence). The CDR3 loop reads CASSLRAGESYEQYF. DNA of the CDR3: TGTGCCAGTAGTCTAAGAGCAGGGGAGTCGTACGAGCAGTACTTC.